This record covers a single T cell receptor beta chain. The CDR3 is 12 amino acids. Germline values: CDR1 PRHDT, CDR2 FYEKMQ (reference sequence). Trimming stripped 4 bases from V and 0 bases from J, with 3 bases between. This table comes from immunoSEQ multiplex PCR, and its TCRdb copy is limited to in-frame clones, with some not included. The sample lists approximately 80,000 clones; 94% were seen once. These data come from a study of T cell changes during pregnancy in multiple sclerosis. V is TRBV13 and J is TRBJ2-5; unclear D gene. The origin of this receptor is a female donor in good health, enrolled as a control in a pregnancy study. The specimen comprised peripheral blood, sampled in the second trimester of pregnancy. The CDR3: CASSSYQETQYF. The CDR3 DNA is TGTGCCAGCAGCTCGTACCAAGAGACCCAGTACTTC.